This T cell receptor (beta chain) was obtained from a study of shared clonotypes between healthy human individuals. Study at large: Three plates each covered CD4 naive and memory; CD8 naive two, CD8 memory one.

CDR1 is MNHNS, CDR2 SASEGT, per germline. Trimming took off 7 bases at V and 0 bases at J, with 6 bases between the two ends. This CDR3 has 13 residues. Measured with immunoSEQ multiplex PCR; TCRdb has only the in-frame clones, and not every one. The repertoire includes around 2.5 million clones, over 85% of them detected once, and 0.36% sits in the top ten. The sequence was collected from a man between 18 and 29 years old in good health. Some clones in this sample may be carry-over from other donors' samples. Sequences were obtained from naive CD4+ T cells from PBMCs. Subset: CD45RA+ positively selected. The V and J genes are TRBV6-1 and TRBJ1-4; D is uncertain. CDR3 amino acids: CASTRPTNEKLFF. The DNA of the CDR3 is TGTGCCAGCACTCGGCCAACTAATGAAAAACTGTTTTTT.